The text below deals with one TCR beta chain. Its cognate antigen is unknown. This sample is drawn from a study of cytomegalovirus exposure and HLA in healthy donors. Points from the study as a whole: Across donors, most TCRs were seen rarely, yet some public ones were widespread.

TCRdb's table, derived via immunoSEQ multiplex PCR, lists solely in-frame clones and lacks some. The sample records under 200,000 clones, around 90% being singletons. The CDR3 loop spans 16 amino acids. V lost 0 bases to trimming and J lost 2 bases, with 8 bases between them. Germline values: CDR1 LNHDA, CDR2 SQIVND (reference sequence). The source of this sequence is a woman aged 18-29 years in good health and CMV-seropositive. Source material: PBMCs. V usage is TRBV19 and J usage is TRBJ2-6, with a tentative D call TRBD2 (5 bases). CDR3 loop: CASSIDSGTGANVLTF. The CDR3 nucleotides read TGTGCCAGTAGTATAGACTCGGGGACTGGGGCCAACGTCCTGACTTTC.